This T cell receptor beta chain was retrieved from a study of T cells in Graves' hyperthyroidism and ophthalmopathy. In this sample, this clonotype turned up many times. TCR beta CDR3 region amplification was performed from RNA transcripts. Carried out on the TCR CDR3, a first-round RT-PCR used the HTBI primer set. TCRdb used MiXCR to reprocess the multiplex PCR reads, holding one entry per CDR3 protein. Here the sample spans some 500,000 distinct CDR3 sequences, around 15% being singletons. This CDR3 comprises 13 residues. V shed 3 bases, J shed 8 bases, and the junction held 2 bases outside the gene matches. Germline lookup yields CDR1 SQVTM and CDR2 ANQGSEA. The study left out patients who had uncontrolled infection, other autoimmune disease, pregnancy or lactation. Orbital computed tomography and thyroid ultrasound, together with serum TRAb and thyroxine and clinical symptoms, were used for diagnoses.

This TCR was recovered from a woman aged 18-29 years with Graves' hyperthyroidism. Sequences were obtained from blood. V is TRBV29-1 and J is TRBJ1-4, with 11 nucleotides matching TRBD1. The CDR3 spells CSVEDRGQEKLFF. The CDR3 DNA is TGCAGCGTTGAGGACAGGGGGCAGGAAAAACTGTTTTTT.